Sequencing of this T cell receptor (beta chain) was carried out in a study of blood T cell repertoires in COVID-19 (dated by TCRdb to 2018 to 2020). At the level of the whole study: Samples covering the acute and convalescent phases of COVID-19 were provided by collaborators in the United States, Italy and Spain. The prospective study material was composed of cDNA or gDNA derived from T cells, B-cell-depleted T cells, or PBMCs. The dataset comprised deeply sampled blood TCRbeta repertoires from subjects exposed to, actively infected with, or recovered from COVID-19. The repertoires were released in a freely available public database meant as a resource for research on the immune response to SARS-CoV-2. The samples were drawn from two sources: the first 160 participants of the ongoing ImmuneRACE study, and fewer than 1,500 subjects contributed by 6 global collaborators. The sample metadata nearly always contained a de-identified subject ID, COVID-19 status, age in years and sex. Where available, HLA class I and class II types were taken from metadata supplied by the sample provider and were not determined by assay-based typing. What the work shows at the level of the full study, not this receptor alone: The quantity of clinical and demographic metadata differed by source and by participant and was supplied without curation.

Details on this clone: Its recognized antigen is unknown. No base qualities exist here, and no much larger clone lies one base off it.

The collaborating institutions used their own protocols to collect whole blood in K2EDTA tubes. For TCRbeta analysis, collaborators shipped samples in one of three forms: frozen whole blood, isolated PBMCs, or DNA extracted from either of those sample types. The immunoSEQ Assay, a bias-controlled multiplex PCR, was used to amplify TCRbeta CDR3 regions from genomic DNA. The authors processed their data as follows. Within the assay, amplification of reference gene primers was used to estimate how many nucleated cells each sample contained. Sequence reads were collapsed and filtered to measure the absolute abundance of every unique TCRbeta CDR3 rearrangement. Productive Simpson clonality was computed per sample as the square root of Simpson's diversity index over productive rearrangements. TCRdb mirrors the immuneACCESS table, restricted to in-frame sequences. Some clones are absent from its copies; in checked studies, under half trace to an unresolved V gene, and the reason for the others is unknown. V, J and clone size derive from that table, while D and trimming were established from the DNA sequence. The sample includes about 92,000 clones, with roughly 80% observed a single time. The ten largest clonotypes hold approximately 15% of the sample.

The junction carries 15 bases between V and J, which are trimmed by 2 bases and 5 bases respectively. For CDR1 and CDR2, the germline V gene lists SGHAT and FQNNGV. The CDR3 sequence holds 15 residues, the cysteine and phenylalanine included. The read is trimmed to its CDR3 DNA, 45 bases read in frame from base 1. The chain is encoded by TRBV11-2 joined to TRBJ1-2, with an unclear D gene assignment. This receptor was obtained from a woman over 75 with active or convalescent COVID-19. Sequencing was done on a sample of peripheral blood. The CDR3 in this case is CASSLSLAQDYGYTF. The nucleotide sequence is TGTGCCAGCAGCTTATCTCTTGCTCAGGATTATGGCTACACCTTC. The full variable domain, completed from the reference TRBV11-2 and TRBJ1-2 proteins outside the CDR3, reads EAGVAQSPRYKIIEKRQSVAFWCNPISGHATLYWYQQILGQGPKLLIQFQNNGVVDDSQLPKDRFSAERLKGVDSTLKIQPAKLEDSAVYLCASSLSLAQDYGYTFGSGTRLTVV.